Below, one T cell receptor beta chain is given with its context. The data were obtained in a study of blood T cell repertoires in COVID-19. At the level of the study: Sources were T cells, B-cell-depleted T cells, or PBMCs; the material itself was cDNA or gDNA.

Germline V lookup: CDR1 SGHTA, CDR2 FQGNSA. The CDR3 is made up of 16 amino acids. V lost 6 bases and J lost 1; bases outside the gene matches: 7. Original handling: Nucleated cell counts were estimated from reference gene primer amplification. Sequencing used immunoSEQ multiplex PCR; TCRdb keeps in-frame clones, though not all of them. The V and J calls and clone size are taken from that table; D and trimming were inferred from the DNA. The data contain approximately 140,000 clones, about four fifths of them singletons. This chain connects TRBV7-2 to TRBJ2-2; 8 bases map to TRBD1. Input material: peripheral blood. The receptor's source is a middle-aged man with active or convalescent COVID-19. The CDR3 bases are TGTGCCAGCAGTCCGACCGGGACAGGGAACACCGGGGAGCTGTTTTTT. Translated, it gives CASSPTGTGNTGELFF.